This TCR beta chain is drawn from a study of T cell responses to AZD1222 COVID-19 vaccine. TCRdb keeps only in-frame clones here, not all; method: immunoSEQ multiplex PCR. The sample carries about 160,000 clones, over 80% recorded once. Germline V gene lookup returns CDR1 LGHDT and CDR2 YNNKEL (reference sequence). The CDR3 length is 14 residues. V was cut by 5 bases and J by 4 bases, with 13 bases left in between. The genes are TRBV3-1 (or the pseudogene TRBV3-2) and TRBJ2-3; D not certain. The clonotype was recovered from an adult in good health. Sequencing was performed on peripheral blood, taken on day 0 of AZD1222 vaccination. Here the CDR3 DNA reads TGTGCCAGCAGCGACGGACCGGGCCCAGATACGCAGTATTTT. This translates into CASSDGPGPDTQYF.